This is a list of T cell receptor beta chains from one sample in a study of early T cells in non-severe SARS-CoV-2 infection. MiXCR, applied by TCRdb to the 5' RACE reads, yields one record per CDR3 protein. The table records 40,000 to 55,000 distinct CDR3 sequences, more than 6.5% of them present only once. The sequenced material came from whole blood. The receptor source for this set is an adult who was a healthcare worker with PCR-confirmed SARS-CoV-2 infection or an uninfected control (not recorded which). Each CDR3 is given without its conserved first and last residue.

j_call | v_call | cdr3_aa
TRBJ1-5 | TRBV7-9 | ASSTGQGNQPQH
TRBJ1-6 | TRBV28 | ASSTGTGVSPLH
TRBJ2-7 | TRBV6-6 | ASSYSMGQTSYEQY
TRBJ2-2 | TRBV29-1 | SVGGGTYGELF
TRBJ1-1 | TRBV30 | AWREGYSTEAF
TRBJ1-6 | TRBV7-2 | ASSKSGTANSPLH
TRBJ1-2 | TRBV28 | ASSLSGTGALANYGYT
TRBJ1-5 | TRBV9 | ASSVGKNSNQPQH
TRBJ2-7 | TRBV15 | ATSRDGGYSYEQY
TRBJ2-7 | TRBV6-2/TRBV6-3 | ASSYKGWTYEQY
TRBJ1-1 | TRBV18 | ASRLRGETEAF
TRBJ2-7 | TRBV7-9 | ASSLAGSSAYSYEQY
TRBJ2-1 | TRBV2 | ASSDESGGPLF
TRBJ2-1 | TRBV12-3/TRBV12-4 | ASSALAGGRYNEQF
TRBJ2-1 | TRBV18 | ASSPLRAWERGYNEQF
TRBJ2-1 | TRBV29-1 | SVALWDSKTYNEQF
TRBJ2-2 | TRBV28 | ANAGLAGGPPGELF
TRBJ1-3 | TRBV6-6 | ASSYGLQGIGNTIY
TRBJ1-4 | TRBV5-4 | ASSLARTENEKLF
TRBJ1-1 | TRBV10-3 | AISGGFSPVAEAF
TRBJ1-2 | TRBV24-1 | ATSLDGYGYT
TRBJ2-5 | TRBV2 | ASGRTLRQETQY
TRBJ1-5 | TRBV6-1 | ASSGVDSNQPQH
TRBJ2-2 | TRBV28 | ASSFNKGRTGELF
TRBJ1-2 | TRBV6-5 | ASSYRESGYGYT
TRBJ1-1 | TRBV7-3 | ASSLGVPGTEAF